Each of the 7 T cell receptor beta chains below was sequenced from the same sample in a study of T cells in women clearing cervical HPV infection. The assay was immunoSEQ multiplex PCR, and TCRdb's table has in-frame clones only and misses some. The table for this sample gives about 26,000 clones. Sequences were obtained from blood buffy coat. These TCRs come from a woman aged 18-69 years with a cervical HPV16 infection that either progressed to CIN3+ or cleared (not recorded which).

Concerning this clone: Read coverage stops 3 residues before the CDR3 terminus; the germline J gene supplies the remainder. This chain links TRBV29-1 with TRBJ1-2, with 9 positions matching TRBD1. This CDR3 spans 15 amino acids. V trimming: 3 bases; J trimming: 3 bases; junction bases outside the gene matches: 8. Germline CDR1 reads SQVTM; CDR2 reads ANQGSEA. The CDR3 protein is CSVEAGTGSHYGYTF. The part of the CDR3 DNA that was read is TGCAGCGTTGAGGCCGGGACAGGGTCACACTATGGC. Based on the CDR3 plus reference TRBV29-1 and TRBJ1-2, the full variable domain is SAVISQKPSRDICQRGTSLTIQCQVDSQVTMMFWYRQQPGQSLTLIATANQGSEATYESGFVIDKFPISRPNLTFSTLTVSNMSPEDSSIYLCSVEAGTGSHYGYTFGSGTRLTVV.

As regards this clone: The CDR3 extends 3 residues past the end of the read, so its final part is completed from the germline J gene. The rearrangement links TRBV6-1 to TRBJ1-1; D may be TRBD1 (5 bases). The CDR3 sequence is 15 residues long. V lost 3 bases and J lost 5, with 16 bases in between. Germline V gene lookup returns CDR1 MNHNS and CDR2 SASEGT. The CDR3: CASSDPSSGSTEAFF. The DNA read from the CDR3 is TGTGCCAGCAGTGATCCCTCATCAGGGAGTACTGAA.

The CDR3 reads CASSLSEGSEGYTF. Partial CDR3 DNA: TGTGCCAGCAGCTTATCGGAAGGGTCAGAGGGC. The V call is TRBV11-2, the J call TRBJ1-2, with D uncertain. The sequence runs out 3 residues before the end of the CDR3; the remainder is reconstructed from the germline J gene. Germline assignment: CDR1 SGHAT and CDR2 FQNNGV. The CDR3 is made up of 14 amino acids.

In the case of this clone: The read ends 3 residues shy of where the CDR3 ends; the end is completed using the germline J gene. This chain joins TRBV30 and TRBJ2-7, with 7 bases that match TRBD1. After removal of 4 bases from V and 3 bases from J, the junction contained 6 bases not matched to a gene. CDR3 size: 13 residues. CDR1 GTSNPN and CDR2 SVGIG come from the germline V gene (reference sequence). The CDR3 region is CAWTGAGGYEQYF. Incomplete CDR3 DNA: TGTGCCTGGACTGGGGCAGGGGGCTACGAG.

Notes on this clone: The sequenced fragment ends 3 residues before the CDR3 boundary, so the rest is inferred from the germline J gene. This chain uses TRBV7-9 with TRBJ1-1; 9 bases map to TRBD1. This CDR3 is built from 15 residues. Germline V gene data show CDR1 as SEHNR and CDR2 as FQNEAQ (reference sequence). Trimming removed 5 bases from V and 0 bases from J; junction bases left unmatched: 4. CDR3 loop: CASSQGTGLNTEAFF. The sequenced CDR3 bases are TGTGCCAGCAGCCAGGGGACAGGGTTGAACACTGAA.

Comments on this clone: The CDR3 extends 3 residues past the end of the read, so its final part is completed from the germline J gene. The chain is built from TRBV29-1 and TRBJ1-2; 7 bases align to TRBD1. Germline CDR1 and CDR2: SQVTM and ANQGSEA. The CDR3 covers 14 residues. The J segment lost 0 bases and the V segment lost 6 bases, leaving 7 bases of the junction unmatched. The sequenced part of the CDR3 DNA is TGCAGCGTCGGGAGGGGACAGACTAACTATGGC. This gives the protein CSVGRGQTNYG. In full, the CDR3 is CSVGRGQTNYGYTF.

The CDR3 here is CASSISETQYF. The CDR3 bases that were read are TGTGCCAGCAGCATAAGCGAGACG. The V call is TRBV13, the J call TRBJ2-3; the D is unclear. The missing CDR3 end, 3 residues past where the read stops, is filled in from the germline J gene. CDR1 and CDR2 from the germline V gene are PRHDT and FYEKMQ (reference sequence). This CDR3 has 11 amino acids.